This record concerns one T cell receptor beta chain sequence. Its antigen is still unknown. CDR3 size: 15 residues. Germline CDR1 SGHRS, CDR2 YFSETQ. Trimming cost V 2 bases and J 0 bases, with 11 bases left between them. The sample originates from a study of identical twins. TCRdb ran MiXCR on the 5' RACE reads and lists one entry per CDR3 protein. The table shows 1.5 million to 2 million distinct CDR3 sequences, with about 30% occurring only once. Healthy Caucasians, and only they, were the donors. Study-wide findings and caveats: Interpretation of the results relied on cross-sectional statistical analysis and not on following the same donors. Insertions were reduced in abundant cord blood beta clonotypes but not in memory repertoires. Out-of-frame TCR alpha sharing observed in monozygotic twins exceeded model estimates.

This sequence was found in a newborn girl in good health. The rearrangement links TRBV5-1 to TRBJ2-5; a possible D gene is TRBD2 (5 bases). Sequenced input: cord blood. The CDR3 protein is CASSFGMLDQETQYF. DNA for the CDR3: TGCGCCAGCAGCTTCGGGATGTTGGACCAAGAGACCCAGTACTTC.